The T cell receptor beta chain described here comes from a study of lung T cells in sarcoidosis with Löfgren's syndrome (dated by TCRdb to between 2016 and 2019). Turning to the overall study: Sarcoidosis was characterized as a granulomatous, predominantly pulmonary disease marked by accumulation of CD4+ T cells in bronchoalveolar lavage fluid. The repertoire analyses focused on Löfgren's syndrome patients.

The sequencing machine was an Illumina MiSeq. TCRdb reprocessing: public reads trimmed at Q25 with fastp, clones called with MiXCR, in-frame beta chains kept. A single entry per CDR3 protein holds the most common genes and DNA from its merged rows. The sample yields around 500 distinct CDR3 sequences; about 35% were counted once. The ten most abundant clones make up roughly 22% of the sample. Study-wide conclusions, independent of this receptor: The study only suggested recognition of a sarcoidosis-associated antigen, and the antigen remained putative and unidentified.

In its sample, this clonotype comes out as large (0.1 to 1%). Its cognate antigen has yet to be identified. No per-base quality is available; no much larger clone lies one base away. Sequenced: CD4+ T cells from PBMCs. This receptor was obtained from a human donor with sarcoidosis (Löfgren's syndrome or another form), or a control subject (not recorded which).

CDR3 reads: CATRTGPNSPLHF. Here is the DNA: TGTGCCACTAGGACAGGACCGAATTCACCCCTCCACTTT. The chain couples TRBV28 to TRBJ1-6, and TRBD1 aligns with 7 junction nucleotides. In the germline V gene, CDR1 corresponds to MDHEN and CDR2 to SYDVKM. Here V drops 10 bases and J drops 7 bases, and the junction holds 7 bases not matched to any gene. The CDR3 spans 13 residues, from the cysteine through the phenylalanine. The sequence is cut down to CDR3 DNA, 39 bases in frame from base 1.